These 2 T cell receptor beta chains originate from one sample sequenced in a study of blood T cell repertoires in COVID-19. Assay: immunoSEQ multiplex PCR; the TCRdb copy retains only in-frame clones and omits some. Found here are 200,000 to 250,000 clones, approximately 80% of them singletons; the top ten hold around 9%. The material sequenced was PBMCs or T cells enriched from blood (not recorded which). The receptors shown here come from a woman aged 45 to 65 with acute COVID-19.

The CDR3 nucleotides are TGTGCCATCAACAACAGGGGTGAAAGCACAGATACGCAGTATTTT. Protein sequence: CAINNRGESTDTQYF. This chain joins TRBV10-3 and TRBJ2-3, with 7 bases lining up with TRBD1. The CDR3 has 15 amino acids. With 7 bases clipped from V and 0 bases from J, the junction kept 7 bases outside the gene matches. Germline-derived CDR1 and CDR2 are ENHRY and SYGVKD.

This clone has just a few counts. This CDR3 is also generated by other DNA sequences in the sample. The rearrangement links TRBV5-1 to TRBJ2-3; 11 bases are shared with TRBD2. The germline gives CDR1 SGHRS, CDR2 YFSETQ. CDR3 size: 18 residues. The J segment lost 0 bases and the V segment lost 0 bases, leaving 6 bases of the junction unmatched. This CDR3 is CASSLGLAGGPSTDTQYF. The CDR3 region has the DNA TGCGCCAGCAGCTTGGGCCTAGCGGGGGGACCCAGCACAGATACGCAGTATTTT.